The 30 T cell receptor beta chains below were found in one sample sequenced in a study of neurological immune-mediated disorders. Using its own MiXCR run on the 5' RACE reads, TCRdb lists one record per CDR3 protein. The profile covers 50,000 to 65,000 distinct CDR3 sequences, with under 5% appearing a single time and less than 3.5% taken by the ten largest. Input material: PBMCs. The receptors shown here come from a woman in her 50s with multiple sclerosis.

This clonotype came up many times. The rearrangement links TRBV5-1 to TRBJ2-1, with 8 bases aligning to TRBD1. Germline CDR1 and CDR2: SGHRS and YFSETQ. After removal of 4 bases from V and 0 bases from J, the junction contained 3 bases not matched to a gene. The CDR3 totals 15 residues. The CDR3, as DNA: TGCGCCAGCAGCCGGGACAGGCCCTCCTACAATGAGCAGTTCTTC. It codes for CASSRDRPSYNEQFF.

This clonotype was found many times. CDR3 sequence reads: CASSWSDTYEQYF. The CDR3 DNA reads TGTGCCAGCAGTTGGTCCGATACCTACGAGCAGTACTTC. V gene TRBV12-3 or TRBV12-4 combines with J gene TRBJ2-7; D not certain. There are 13 residues in the CDR3. Trimming shortened V by 4 bases and J by 2 bases, and 9 bases separated the two germline ends.

This clonotype appeared many times. The gene calls are TRBV29-1 and TRBJ2-1; D assignment may be TRBD1 or TRBD2 (5 bases each). The CDR3 length is 13 residues. V was clipped by 7 bases and J by 5 bases, with 15 bases between them. From germline, CDR1 is SQVTM and CDR2 ANQGSEA. The CDR3 spells CSAGYGTNNEQFF. The CDR3 DNA is TGCAGCGCCGGGTACGGGACCAACAATGAGCAGTTCTTC.

This clonotype was seen at least ten times. The rearrangement links TRBV4-1 to TRBJ2-7, with a tentative D call TRBD2 (6 bases). Germline CDR1 and CDR2: MGHRA and YSYEKL. The CDR3 runs to 13 residues. V was trimmed by 6 bases and J by 3 bases, leaving 12 bases between them. The CDR3 region is CASRRMGGYEQYF. The CDR3 nucleotides are TGCGCCAGCAGACGGATGGGGGGCTACGAGCAGTACTTC.

V usage is TRBV20-1 and J usage is TRBJ1-6, with 9 bases that match TRBD1. Germline CDR1 and CDR2: DFQATT and SNEGSKA (reference sequence). V was pared by 5 bases and J by 4 bases, with 12 bases of the junction left unmatched. The CDR3 consists of 17 residues. CDR3 sequence reads: CSAGPDRGGVYNSPLHF. Written as DNA, the CDR3 is TGCAGTGCTGGCCCGGACAGGGGAGGCGTATATAATTCACCCCTCCACTTT.

This clonotype was recorded at least ten times. The chain carries TRBV29-1 and TRBJ1-3; D uncertain. The CDR3 sequence is 11 residues long. CDR1 and CDR2 (germline): SQVTM, ANQGSEA. V lost 6 bases and J 6 bases, leaving 9 bases between the germline ends. The CDR3 region is CSVLGANTIYF. CDR3 bases: TGCAGCGTGTTAGGTGCAAACACCATATATTTT.

This clonotype was seen at least ten times. This chain uses TRBV5-1 with TRBJ2-3, with 7 bases matching TRBD2. Germline CDR1 and CDR2: SGHRS and YFSETQ. The CDR3 consists of 15 residues. The junction had 2 bases not matched to a gene; V was cut back by 1 base and J by 0 bases. In DNA, the CDR3 is TGCGCCAGCAGCTTGCCGGGGGGAAGCACAGATACGCAGTATTTT. It encodes CASSLPGGSTDTQYF. Full variable domain (missing parts from reference TRBV5-1 and TRBJ2-3): KAGVTQTPRYLIKTRGQQVTLSCSPISGHRSVSWYQQTPGQGLQFLFEYFSETQRNKGNFPGRFSGRQFSNSRSEMNVSTLELGDSALYLCASSLPGGSTDTQYFGPGTRLTVL.

This clonotype was picked up many times. This chain connects TRBV6-6 to TRBJ2-7; unclear D gene. Germline V lookup: CDR1 MNHNY, CDR2 SVGAGI (reference sequence). Trimming stripped 8 bases from V and 5 bases from J, with 10 bases between. The length of the CDR3 is 11 residues. The chain's CDR3 is CASSPGHEQYV. DNA of the CDR3: TGTGCCAGCTCCCCCGGGCACGAGCAGTACGTC.

This clonotype was recorded once. The chain links TRBV12-3 or TRBV12-4 to TRBJ1-5; D is possibly TRBD1 (6 bases). V dropped 3 bases and J dropped 0 bases, with 24 bases sitting between them. The CDR3 totals 20 residues. DNA for the CDR3: TGTGCCAGCAGTTTCAGGGGACGAGGCCTAAGTTCGGATAGCAATCAGCCCCAGCATTTT. As protein: CASSFRGRGLSSDSNQPQHF.

In its sample, this clonotype was seen many times. CDR3 sequence reads: CSVGGRTGRAGELFF. For the CDR3, the DNA is TGCAGCGTTGGGGGTAGGACAGGGCGGGCCGGGGAGCTGTTTTTT. V gene TRBV29-1 combines with J gene TRBJ2-2, with TRBD1 matching 8 bases. CDR1 is SQVTM, CDR2 ANQGSEA, per germline. The CDR3 is 15 residues long. Germline trimming cut 4 bases from V and 6 bases from J; bases unmatched to any gene: 10.

This clonotype came up many times. CDR3 nucleotides: TGCAGCGCCGCACACAATGAGCAGTTCTTC. Residues: CSAAHNEQFF. The chain uses TRBV29-1 and TRBJ2-1; no clear D. CDR1 is SQVTM and CDR2 is ANQGSEA in the germline V gene. CDR3 length: 10 residues. Between the trimmed V and J ends, which lost 7 bases and 5 bases, there was a span of 6 bases.

This clonotype occurred many times. V and J are TRBV6-2 or TRBV6-3 and TRBJ2-7, with D uncertain. The V end lost 5 bases, the J end lost 4 bases, and 12 bases lay between the germline ends. CDR1 MNHEY and CDR2 SVGEGT come from the germline V gene. The CDR3 is 13 residues long. CDR3 region: CASSTRTFYEQYF. CDR3 in DNA: TGTGCCAGCAGTACCCGGACCTTTTACGAGCAGTACTTC.

This clonotype was observed at least ten times. V is TRBV24-1 and J is TRBJ2-5, with D possibly matching TRBD2 (6 bases). Germline V gives CDR1 KGHDR, CDR2 SFDVKD. The CDR3 is 15 residues long. Trimming took 3 bases from V and 4 from J, leaving 14 bases between them. CDR3 sequence reads: CATSDPTVGGETQYF. CDR3 nucleotide sequence: TGTGCCACCAGTGATCCAACAGTGGGAGGAGAGACCCAGTACTTC.

This clonotype was seen repeatedly, ten times or more. J is TRBJ1-1 and V is TRBV5-1; D gene uncertain. The CDR3 has 13 amino acids. Looked up from germline, CDR1 is SGHRS and CDR2 is YFSETQ. Trimming pared 1 base from V and 7 bases from J, leaving 11 bases between. The CDR3 DNA sequence: TGCGCCAGCAGCTTGAGACCCGTTTTTGAAGCTTTCTTT. This codes for CASSLRPVFEAFF.

This clonotype was seen a handful of times. The chain is built from TRBV5-5 and TRBJ2-3, with unresolved D. This CDR3 spans 16 amino acids. V lost 3 bases and J 9 bases, leaving 23 bases between the germline ends. In germline, CDR1 is SGHKS, CDR2 YYEKEE (reference sequence). For the CDR3, the DNA is TGTGCCAGCAGCTCCGCTTCCGGGCGACACGGGTTGACGCAGTATTTT. Its translation is CASSSASGRHGLTQYF.

This clonotype occurred many times. The gene calls are TRBV24-1 and TRBJ2-2; no firm D call. V was trimmed by 2 bases and J by 0 bases, leaving 15 bases between them. The length of the CDR3 is 18 residues. From germline, CDR1 is KGHDR and CDR2 SFDVKD. CDR3 bases: TGTGCCACCAGTGATTCGGGTTTGGTGCGATCGAACACCGGGGAGCTGTTTTTT. Its translation is CATSDSGLVRSNTGELFF.

This clonotype was observed many times. A junction end diverges from the germline sequence, so it may reflect a read error. The chain employs TRBV7-7 and TRBJ2-3, with 8 bases lining up with TRBD2. Germline V gene data show CDR1 as SSHAT and CDR2 as FNYEAQ (reference sequence). The CDR3 runs to 15 residues. The CDR3: CASSPSGPSTDTQYF. CDR3 in DNA: TGTGCTAGCAGCCCTAGCGGGCCCAGCACAGATACGCAGTATTTT.

The sample holds many counts of this clonotype. The J gene is TRBJ2-7, the V gene TRBV11-2; 8 bases fit TRBD1. With V trimmed by 9 bases and J by 3 bases, 4 bases remained unmatched. Germline V gene lookup returns CDR1 SGHAT and CDR2 FQNNGV. The CDR3 covers 12 residues. This CDR3 is CASGDRLYEQYF. CDR3 DNA sequence: TGTGCCAGTGGGGACAGGCTCTACGAGCAGTACTTC. The variable domain in full, completed from reference TRBV11-2 and TRBJ2-7, reads EAGVAQSPRYKIIEKRQSVAFWCNPISGHATLYWYQQILGQGPKLLIQFQNNGVVDDSQLPKDRFSAERLKGVDSTLKIQPAKLEDSAVYLCASGDRLYEQYFGPGTRLTVT.

This clonotype was recorded at least ten times. The J gene is TRBJ2-3, the V gene TRBV5-1; TRBD2 matches at 10 bases. J gave up 3 bases and V 1 base, and 2 bases lay outside the gene matches. Germline V gene lookup returns CDR1 SGHRS and CDR2 YFSETQ. This CDR3 has 15 residues. For the CDR3, the DNA is TGCGCCAGCAGCTTGCTACTAGCGGGGACAGATACGCAGTATTTT. This sequence encodes CASSLLLAGTDTQYF.

This clonotype showed up many times. The V call is TRBV5-1, the J call TRBJ2-1; either TRBD1 or TRBD2 may supply D (5 bases each). CDR3 length: 14 amino acids. The germline V and J ends were trimmed by 0 bases and 1 base, with 5 bases remaining between them. Germline CDR1 SGHRS, CDR2 YFSETQ. In DNA form, the CDR3 reads TGCGCCAGCAGCTTGGGGGGGTCCTACAATGAGCAGTTCTTC. Amino acid sequence: CASSLGGSYNEQFF. The full variable domain, completed using reference TRBV5-1 and TRBJ2-1, is KAGVTQTPRYLIKTRGQQVTLSCSPISGHRSVSWYQQTPGQGLQFLFEYFSETQRNKGNFPGRFSGRQFSNSRSEMNVSTLELGDSALYLCASSLGGSYNEQFFGPGTRLTVL.

This clonotype came up many times. The rearrangement uses TRBV4-3 and TRBJ1-2; D unclear. Germline V CDR1 and CDR2: LGHNA, YSLEER. The CDR3 runs 15 residues. The V gene lost 1 base and the J gene lost 5 bases, with 14 bases spanning the gap. The CDR3 is CASSQGRGGGYGYTF. The CDR3 nucleotides are TGCGCCAGCAGCCAAGGGAGAGGTGGAGGATATGGCTACACCTTC.

This clonotype was seen many times. The chain combines TRBV3-1 with TRBJ2-6; D is unresolved. Trimming took off 0 bases at V and 3 bases at J, with 6 bases between the two ends. The germline V gene has CDR1 LGHDT and CDR2 YNNKEL (reference sequence). This CDR3 contains 15 residues. CDR3 nucleotide sequence: TGTGCCAGCAGCCAAGATCTGGGTGGGGCCAACGTCCTGACTTTC. It encodes CASSQDLGGANVLTF.

This clonotype was observed a single time. A single base separates this from a much larger clone, so it may be a read error. The chain is built from TRBV5-6 and TRBJ2-3; D is unclear. The CDR3 is made up of 13 amino acids. V dropped 3 bases and J dropped 2 bases, with 7 bases sitting between them. Per the germline V gene, CDR1 is SGHDT and CDR2 is YYEEEE. DNA for the CDR3: TGTGCCAGCAGCTCCCCGGTCACAGATACGCAGTATTTT. Amino acid sequence: CASSSPVTDTQYF.

This clonotype came up many times. The V call is TRBV11-2, the J call TRBJ2-3, with D uncertain. V lost 4 bases to trimming and J lost 2 bases, with 13 bases between them. CDR1 and CDR2 (germline): SGHAT, FQNNGV. The CDR3 length is 15 residues. CDR3 sequence: CASSSTRPLTDTQYF. CDR3 DNA sequence: TGTGCCAGCAGCTCGACAAGGCCCCTCACAGATACGCAGTATTTT.

This clonotype was seen at least ten times. The chain couples TRBV12-3 or TRBV12-4 to TRBJ2-3; D is ambiguous. CDR3 length equals 12 residues. The V end lost 6 bases, the J end lost 5 bases, and 9 bases lay between the germline ends. The CDR3 loop is CASSPGLDTQYF. CDR3 sequence (DNA): TGTGCCAGCAGCCCGGGTTTAGATACGCAGTATTTT.

Many counts were recorded for this clonotype. The rearrangement joins TRBV5-1 to TRBJ2-6; D remains unclear. With 0 bases removed from V and 1 base from J, the gap between germline ends came to 2 bases. The CDR3 has 14 residues. Germline CDR1 SGHRS, CDR2 YFSETQ. The CDR3 DNA reads TGCGCCAGCAGCTTGGCTTCTGGGGCCAACGTCCTGACTTTC. Translated: CASSLASGANVLTF.

This clonotype came up many times. V and J are TRBV10-3 and TRBJ2-6; TRBD1 or TRBD2 may be the D gene (5 bases each). Per the germline V gene, CDR1 is ENHRY and CDR2 is SYGVKD. Trimming pared 8 bases from V and 0 bases from J, leaving 5 bases between. The CDR3 sequence is 13 residues long. Here the CDR3 DNA reads TGTGCCATCGGGGGCTCTGGGGCCAACGTCCTGACTTTC. It encodes CAIGGSGANVLTF.

The table lists this clonotype with many counts. The chain couples TRBV24-1 to TRBJ2-2, with D possibly matching TRBD1 (6 bases). The V end lost 4 bases, the J end lost 5 bases, and 10 bases lay between the germline ends. The CDR3 loop spans 14 amino acids. Per the germline V gene, CDR1 is KGHDR and CDR2 is SFDVKD. CDR3 in amino acids: CATSESGETGELFF. CDR3 DNA: TGTGCCACCAGTGAGTCAGGGGAAACCGGGGAGCTGTTTTTT.

This clonotype was seen a few times. This chain links TRBV7-2 with TRBJ1-1, with D uncertain. Trimming took 5 bases from V and 3 from J, leaving 16 bases between them. The CDR3 covers 15 residues. Germline CDR1 SGHTA, CDR2 FQGNSA. DNA for the CDR3: TGTGCCAGCAGCCCGTATTTCTCTGCTTACACTGAAGCTTTCTTT. Translated: CASSPYFSAYTEAFF. The entire variable domain, with the rest obtained from reference TRBV7-2 and TRBJ1-1, is as follows: GAGVSQSPSNKVTEKGKDVELRCDPISGHTALYWYRQSLGQGLEFLIYFQGNSAPDKSGLPSDRFSAERTGGSVSTLTIQRTQQEDSAVYLCASSPYFSAYTEAFFGQGTRLTVV.

V usage is TRBV2 and J usage is TRBJ1-5; D might be TRBD1 (5 bases). V lost 9 bases to trimming and J lost 0 bases, with 9 bases between them. This CDR3 comprises 13 residues. The germline V gene has CDR1 SNHLY and CDR2 FYNNEI. The DNA of the CDR3 is TGTGCCAGTCGAGGGGATAGCAATCAGCCCCAGCATTTT. Encoded protein: CASRGDSNQPQHF. Looking up the rest from reference TRBV2 and TRBJ1-5 gives the full variable domain: EPEVTQTPSHQVTQMGQEVILRCVPISNHLYFYWYRQILGQKVEFLVSFYNNEISEKSEIFDDQFSVERPDGSNFTLKIRSTKLEDSAMYFCASRGDSNQPQHFGDGTRLSIL.